This record covers a single T cell receptor (beta chain). Its cognate antigen is unknown. After removal of 0 bases from V and 0 bases from J, the junction contained 8 bases not matched to a gene. The CDR3 is 19 amino acids. Germline assignment: CDR1 ENHRY and CDR2 SYGVKD. Sequencing relied on a cDNA template that was reverse transcribed from extracted RNA. Repertoires were generated with immunoSEQ multiplex PCR, while TCRdb's copy carries only in-frame clones and drops some. Of about 88,000 clones listed, roughly two fifths are singletons. The sample originates from a study of CD8+ T cells in alopecia areata. Study results and caveats: Any link of baseline CD8+ expansion to response, resting on one nonresponder, remains uncertain.

Regarding treatment: oral pan-JAK inhibitor, 5-10 mg twice daily. This sequence was found in a human donor with alopecia areata. Material: CD8+ T cells sorted from blood, obtained at week 24, from a patient treated with tofacitinib. The chain couples TRBV10-3 to TRBJ2-6; the match to TRBD2 covers 7 bases. CDR3 bases: TGTGCCATCAGTGAGTCGGGAGGGGCCGACCTCTCTGGGGCCAACGTCCTGACTTTC. It codes for CAISESGGADLSGANVLTF.